Each of the 27 T cell receptor beta chains below was sequenced from the same sample in a study of T cell repertoires in cytomegalovirus infection. No antigen has been identified for these receptors. TCRdb reprocessed the reads via MiXCR and lists one record per CDR3 protein. The sample lists tens of thousands of distinct CDR3 sequences; 15% to 25% were seen once. The material was CD8+ T cells from cultured PBMCs, obtained from culture after CMV antigen stimulation. The receptors come from a human donor in good health (CMV status not recorded). Some clones in this sample may be carry-over from other donors' samples.

This clonotype counts as medium-sized. The chain joins TRBV20-1 to TRBJ2-1, with D hard to call. Germline-derived CDR1 and CDR2 are DFQATT and SNEGSKA (reference sequence). The CDR3 has 15 residues. Trimming took 0 bases from V and 4 from J, leaving 13 bases between them. For the CDR3, the DNA is TGCAGTGCTAGAGATCCCCACGATCTTTACAATGAGCAGTTCTTC. This gives the protein CSARDPHDLYNEQFF.

The genes are TRBV5-6 and TRBJ2-5; 10 bases line up with TRBD2. V shed 0 bases, J shed 2 bases, and the junction held 7 bases outside the gene matches. Germline V lookup: CDR1 SGHDT, CDR2 YYEEEE. The CDR3 has 17 amino acids. The CDR3 bases are TGTGCCAGCAGCTTGGAGGCTAGCGGGGGCCAACAAGAGACCCAGTACTTC. It codes for CASSLEASGGQQETQYF.

This clonotype has just one count. The gene calls are TRBV7-6 and TRBJ2-7; D is perhaps TRBD2 (5 bases). CDR3 length: 14 residues. V lost 4 bases and J lost 5, with 15 bases in between. Germline CDR1 SGHVS, CDR2 FNYEAQ. The CDR3 protein is CASSSGSPEDEQYF. CDR3 DNA: TGTGCCAGCAGCTCGGGGTCTCCAGAGGACGAGCAGTACTTC.

The genes are TRBV7-2 and TRBJ1-3; D gene ambiguous. This CDR3 comprises 15 residues. V gave up 1 base and J gave up 2 bases, with 9 bases separating them. CDR1 is SGHTA, CDR2 FQGNSA, per germline. CDR3 loop: CASSLEGAAGNTIYF. CDR3 in DNA: TGTGCCAGCAGCTTAGAGGGTGCTGCTGGAAACACCATATATTTT.

The gene calls are TRBV5-1 and TRBJ2-1; 7 bases are shared with TRBD1. The ends lost 5 bases at V and 9 bases at J; junction bases unmatched: 17. Germline CDR1 reads SGHRS; CDR2 reads YFSETQ. This CDR3 spans 16 amino acids. The CDR3 spells CASRLSPDRVSFEQFF. The CDR3 coding sequence is TGCGCCAGCAGGCTATCCCCCGACAGGGTATCGTTTGAGCAGTTCTTC.

In this sample, this clonotype turned up a few times. The chain has TRBV7-4 and TRBJ1-1, with D tentatively TRBD1 (5 bases). The length of the CDR3 is 15 residues. Per germline, CDR1 SGHVT and CDR2 SQSDAQ. The germline V and J ends were trimmed by 6 bases and 0 bases, with 14 bases remaining between them. The CDR3 DNA reads as TGTGCCAGCAGTTACCTTAGGACAATGAACACTGAAGCTTTCTTT. Amino acid sequence: CASSYLRTMNTEAFF.

The chain combines TRBV7-2 with TRBJ1-2; no clear D. Between the trimmed V and J ends, which lost 6 bases and 6 bases, there was a span of 14 bases. Germline V gene data show CDR1 as SGHTA and CDR2 as FQGNSA. This CDR3 comprises 13 residues. The CDR3 bases are TGTGCCAGCAGTTTATCATTCGTTGATGGCTACACCTTC. It specifies CASSLSFVDGYTF.

The sample holds a few counts of this clonotype. The chain employs TRBV7-2 and TRBJ1-2; D is possibly TRBD1 (6 bases). CDR3 length: 15 amino acids. V shed 2 bases and J shed 6 bases, with 16 bases lying between them. Germline CDR1 and CDR2: SGHTA and FQGNSA. The CDR3, as DNA: TGTGCCAGCAGCTTAAGGGGGGGGCAGGCCGATGGCTACACCTTC. This encodes CASSLRGGQADGYTF.

This clonotype appeared a few times. The V call is TRBV18, the J call TRBJ1-1; 8 positions match TRBD1. V shed 6 bases and J 1 base; nucleotides not matched to a gene: 4. Germline CDR1 reads KGHSH; CDR2 reads LQKENI. The CDR3 is 14 residues long. CDR3 amino acids: CASSQGAGNTEAFF. The CDR3 nucleotides read TGTGCCAGCTCGCAGGGGGCGGGGAACACTGAAGCTTTCTTT.

In this sample, this clonotype turned up a few times. V and J are TRBV7-8 and TRBJ1-2; D is ambiguous. Trimming stripped 5 bases from V and 5 bases from J, with 18 bases between. CDR3 length equals 15 residues. The V gene's germline CDR1 is SGHVS and CDR2 FQNEAQ. The CDR3 DNA reads as TGTGCCAGCAGCACCAGACACGGATCCCTTTATGGCTACACCTTC. This gives the protein CASSTRHGSLYGYTF.

With regard to this clonotype: One end of the junction varies from germline; a read error may be responsible. The chain couples TRBV27 to TRBJ1-2; weak D call: TRBD1 (6 bases). The germline V gene encodes CDR1 MNHEY and CDR2 SMNVEV (reference sequence). The CDR3 runs to 16 residues. The CDR3 region has the DNA TGTGCCAGCAGTTTAAAGCCCGGGGGCGCTGGCTATAGCTACACCTTC. Translating gives CASSLKPGGAGYSYTF.

The chain links TRBV7-2 to TRBJ1-6; D is perhaps TRBD1 (5 bases). V shed 4 bases and J shed 7 bases, with 26 bases lying between them. CDR1 is SGHTA and CDR2 is FQGNSA in the germline V gene. This CDR3 spans 19 amino acids. The CDR3 bases are TGTGCCAGCAGCTCGGTCCGGCGGGCCGGGGGGTTCAGGAATTCACCCCTCCACTTT. This sequence encodes CASSSVRRAGGFRNSPLHF.

The chain links TRBV10-3 to TRBJ1-2; the D gene is possibly TRBD1 (5 bases). Germline values: CDR1 ENHRY, CDR2 SYGVKD. V gave up 0 bases and J gave up 2 bases, with 7 bases separating them. This CDR3 region has 14 residues. The CDR3 nucleotides read TGTGCCATCAGTGAGTCCGGGACGAACTATGGCTACACCTTC. It specifies CAISESGTNYGYTF.

As for this clonotype: Relative to the germline gene, one junction end is altered; a read error may explain this. The chain combines TRBV11-2 with TRBJ2-2, with TRBD1 identical over 7 bases. This CDR3 is 19 amino acids long. Germline values: CDR1 SGHAT, CDR2 FQNNGV. The CDR3 reads CASSLDRDSRLPNTGELFF. The CDR3 nucleotides are TGTGCCAGCAGCCTAGATCGGGACAGCCGCTTACCTAACACCGGGGAGCTGTTTTTT. Together with reference TRBV11-2 and TRBJ2-2, the CDR3 gives the full variable domain: EAGVAQSPRYKIIEKRQSVAFWCNPISGHATLYWYQQILGQGPKLLIQFQNNGVVDDSQLPKDRFSAERLKGVDSTLKIQPAKLEDSAVYLCASSLDRDSRLPNTGELFFGEGSRLTVL.

This clonotype was seen more than once but under ten times. This chain joins TRBV29-1 and TRBJ2-7, with D possibly TRBD2 on 5 matching bases. V dropped 1 base and J dropped 2 bases, with 12 bases sitting between them. Germline V lookup: CDR1 SQVTM, CDR2 ANQGSEA. The CDR3 totals 14 residues. CDR3 loop: CSVEVRDLPYEQYF. The CDR3, as DNA: TGCAGCGTTGAAGTGAGGGATTTACCCTACGAGCAGTACTTC.

The chain joins TRBV6-5 to TRBJ1-1; perhaps TRBD1 as D (5 bases). From germline, CDR1 is MNHEY and CDR2 SVGAGI. Trimming left V 2 bases short and J 3 bases short, with 10 bases between. The CDR3 is 14 residues long. As DNA, the CDR3 is TGTGCCAGCAGTTACCAGTTGGGGGACACTGAAGCTTTCTTT. It yields the protein CASSYQLGDTEAFF.

This chain joins TRBV6-1 and TRBJ2-2; D tentatively fits TRBD1 or TRBD2 (5 bases each). Germline CDR1 and CDR2: MNHNS and SASEGT. V was cut by 5 bases and J by 9 bases, with 10 bases left in between. The CDR3 is 12 amino acids. CDR3 amino acids: CASSQGVWELFF. The CDR3 DNA reads as TGTGCCAGCAGTCAGGGAGTATGGGAGCTGTTTTTT.

This clonotype turned up a few times. V and J are TRBV7-9 and TRBJ1-2; D perhaps matches TRBD1 (5 bases). Germline loops: CDR1 SEHNR, CDR2 FQNEAQ (reference sequence). CDR3 length: 13 residues. The V end was cut by 8 bases, the J end by 3 bases, with 13 bases between. The CDR3 sequence is CASLGEGYYGYTF. CDR3 nucleotides: TGTGCCAGCCTAGGGGAGGGGTACTATGGCTACACCTTC.

This clonotype was found a few times. The chain uses TRBV10-3 and TRBJ2-1; D is perhaps TRBD1 (5 bases). Germline assignment: CDR1 ENHRY and CDR2 SYGVKD. V was clipped by 2 bases and J by 9 bases, with 20 bases between them. The CDR3 consists of 16 residues. The CDR3 spells CAISEIGAEQYGEQFF. CDR3 DNA: TGTGCCATCAGTGAGATTGGGGCCGAACAGTACGGTGAGCAGTTCTTC.

The genes are TRBV4-1 and TRBJ2-1, with D maybe TRBD1 (7 bases). Trimming stripped 0 bases from V and 4 bases from J, with 16 bases between. The CDR3 consists of 17 residues. The germline V gene has CDR1 MGHRA and CDR2 YSYEKL. The CDR3 DNA follows: TGCGCCAGCAGCCAAGAGTTGCGGGACAGCTTTTACAATGAGCAGTTCTTC. This gives the protein CASSQELRDSFYNEQFF.

This clonotype was picked up one time. The chain uses TRBV7-9 and TRBJ2-3; either TRBD1 or TRBD2 may fit D (5 bases each). Trimming removed 2 bases from V and 4 bases from J, with 13 bases in between. Germline CDR1 and CDR2: SEHNR and FQNEAQ (reference sequence). This CDR3 contains 15 residues. For the CDR3, the DNA is TGTGCCAGCAGCTTATTCTCAGGGACGGCAGATACGCAGTATTTT. Amino acids: CASSLFSGTADTQYF.

The gene calls are TRBV12-3 or TRBV12-4 and TRBJ1-5; TRBD1 matches 8 bases. V lost 6 bases and J lost 5; bases outside the gene matches: 6. The CDR3 covers 14 residues. For the CDR3, the DNA is TGTGCCAGCAGCGGGACAGGCAAGGATCAGCCCCAGCATTTT. Translating it yields CASSGTGKDQPQHF.

The CDR3 region has the DNA TGTGCCGCAGGGACTAGCGGGGGTCCCCTCGATGAGCAGTTCTTC. Protein sequence: CAAGTSGGPLDEQFF. This chain joins TRBV10-3 and TRBJ2-1, with 14 bases aligning to TRBD2. CDR1 is ENHRY, CDR2 SYGVKD, per germline. The CDR3 is 15 amino acids. V trimming: 11 bases; J trimming: 8 bases; junction bases outside the gene matches: 11.

This clonotype was observed a handful of times. The rearrangement joins TRBV7-6 to TRBJ2-1, with D possibly TRBD2 on 6 matching bases. The CDR3 length is 14 residues. From germline, CDR1 is SGHVS and CDR2 FNYEAQ. Trimming took 5 bases from V and 8 from J, leaving 16 bases between them. This CDR3 is CASSPVIGGYEQFF. For the CDR3, the DNA is TGTGCCAGCAGCCCCGTGATTGGGGGGTATGAGCAGTTCTTC. Based on the CDR3 plus reference TRBV7-6 and TRBJ2-1, the full variable domain is GAGVSQSPRYKVTKRGQDVALRCDPISGHVSLYWYRQALGQGPEFLTYFNYEAQQDKSGLPNDRFSAERPEGSISTLTIQRTEQRDSAMYRCASSPVIGGYEQFFGPGTRLTVL.

The rearrangement joins TRBV7-6 to TRBJ1-1, with 7 bases fitting TRBD1. Germline assignment: CDR1 SGHVS and CDR2 FNYEAQ. The CDR3 extends over 17 amino acids. V lost 5 bases, J lost 4 bases, and 16 bases stayed unmatched. The CDR3 here is CASSPDRDSRRFTEAFF. CDR3 sequence (DNA): TGTGCCAGCAGCCCCGACCGGGACAGCCGGAGGTTCACTGAAGCTTTCTTT. The variable domain in full, with the rest retrieved from reference TRBV7-6 and TRBJ1-1, is GAGVSQSPRYKVTKRGQDVALRCDPISGHVSLYWYRQALGQGPEFLTYFNYEAQQDKSGLPNDRFSAERPEGSISTLTIQRTEQRDSAMYRCASSPDRDSRRFTEAFFGQGTRLTVV.

A few counts support this clonotype. This chain joins TRBV27 and TRBJ2-1; 11 nucleotides line up with TRBD1. The germline CDR1 and CDR2 sequences are MNHEY and SMNVEV (reference sequence). V shed 5 bases, J shed 3 bases, and the junction held 3 bases outside the gene matches. This CDR3 is 15 amino acids long. Written as DNA, the CDR3 is TGTGCCAGCAGTACCGGGACAGGGGGCTACAATGAGCAGTTCTTC. Encoded protein: CASSTGTGGYNEQFF.

In this sample, this clonotype turned up a few times. The V and J genes are TRBV7-2 and TRBJ2-5; D may be TRBD2 (6 bases). V gave up 7 bases and J gave up 4 bases, with 19 bases separating them. Germline V lookup: CDR1 SGHTA, CDR2 FQGNSA. CDR3 size: 15 residues. The CDR3, as DNA: TGTGCCAGCATCCGCGTGGAGGGTTGGGGAGAGACCCAGTACTTC. Amino acids: CASIRVEGWGETQYF.